This T cell receptor (beta chain) was retrieved from a study of cytomegalovirus exposure and HLA in healthy donors. Germline V gene lookup returns CDR1 GTSNPN and CDR2 SVGIG (reference sequence). CDR3 length: 15 residues. The ends lost 0 bases at V and 6 bases at J; junction bases unmatched: 10. Study-level findings and limits: With high specificity and sensitivity, the classifier reportedly diagnosed cytomegalovirus status. A later analysis appeared to link common viral pathogens to several of the most significant clusters. Analysis was performed later, and it showed HLA-associated TCR beta chains to be more clonally expanded than equally common others.

PCR was performed using 60 Vbeta and 13 Jbeta primers. Sequencing used immunoSEQ multiplex PCR; TCRdb keeps in-frame clones, though not all of them. The data show about 170,000 clones, around 83% seen once. Though nominally healthy at sampling, donors likely had unrecorded immune exposures. In the case of this clone: Its antigen is unknown.

The rearrangement links TRBV30 to TRBJ2-7; the match to TRBD1 covers 8 bases. The TCR sequence derives from a man in his late teens or twenties in good health and CMV-seropositive. Material: PBMCs. CDR3 loop: CAWSVSGQGTREQYF. The CDR3 DNA reads TGTGCCTGGAGTGTAAGCGGACAGGGCACTCGCGAGCAGTACTTC.